The clone carrying this TCR beta chain was recorded many times. This entry comes from a study of T cells in Graves' hyperthyroidism and ophthalmopathy. CDR3 length equals 14 residues. V was clipped by 0 bases and J by 4 bases, with 9 bases between them. Germline V gene sequence: CDR1 MNHEY, CDR2 SVGAGI. From RNA transcripts, TCR beta CDR3 regions were amplified. HTBI primers were used for first-round RT-PCR of the TCR CDR3. TCRdb reanalysed the multiplex PCR reads using MiXCR and keeps one entry per CDR3 protein. This sample has about half a million distinct CDR3 sequences; about 20% occur once, and the top ten carry approximately 49%. Exclusions: uncontrolled infection, other autoimmune disease, pregnancy, lactation.

V usage is TRBV6-5 and J usage is TRBJ2-5; D remains ambiguous. The sequence was collected from a woman aged 70-85 years with Graves' ophthalmopathy. The material sequenced was blood. CDR3 coding DNA: TGTGCCAGCAGTTACTCCTTGACACGAGAGACCCAGTACTTC. Translation: CASSYSLTRETQYF.